What follows are 32 T cell receptor beta chains derived from one specimen sequenced in a study of early T cells in non-severe SARS-CoV-2 infection. Using its own MiXCR run on the 5' RACE reads, TCRdb lists one record per CDR3 protein. This sample has some 78,000 distinct CDR3 sequences, with around 13% found just once. Sequencing input: whole blood. These receptors all come from an adult who was a healthcare worker with PCR-confirmed SARS-CoV-2 infection or an uninfected control (not recorded which).

This clonotype has just a few counts. This sequence joins TRBV5-4 and TRBJ2-7; D might be TRBD1 (5 bases). V shed 2 bases and J shed 0 bases, with 12 bases lying between them. The germline V gene encodes CDR1 SGHNT and CDR2 YYREEE (reference sequence). The CDR3 runs to 15 residues. CDR3 loop: CASSFYRGSSYEQYF. The CDR3 DNA sequence: TGTGCCAGCAGCTTTTATAGGGGCAGCTCCTACGAGCAGTACTTC.

The CDR3 sequence is CASSYTGMNTEAFF. CDR3 DNA: TGTGCCAGCAGTTATACGGGCATGAACACTGAAGCTTTCTTT. V usage is TRBV6-5 and J usage is TRBJ1-1; no firm D call. The CDR3 covers 14 residues. CDR1 and CDR2 (germline): MNHEY, SVGAGI. The ends were cut back, 3 bases at V and 0 bases at J, with 8 bases in the middle.

This clonotype was counted ten times or more. The V gene is TRBV7-9, the J gene TRBJ1-5; no reliable D call. V was shortened by 1 base and J by 9 bases, with 7 bases between the two germline ends. The length of the CDR3 is 12 residues. The V gene's germline CDR1 is SEHNR and CDR2 FQNEAQ (reference sequence). The CDR3 reads CASSLGSRPQHF. The CDR3 nucleotides are TGTGCCAGCAGCTTAGGGTCGAGGCCCCAGCATTTT.

This clonotype has at least ten counts. The rearrangement joins TRBV29-1 to TRBJ1-2, with D tentatively TRBD1 (5 bases). This CDR3 has 14 amino acids. The V gene's germline CDR1 is SQVTM and CDR2 ANQGSEA. The germline V and J ends were trimmed by 2 bases and 6 bases, with 16 bases remaining between them. The CDR3 nucleotides read TGCAGCGTTGAACCCCCGACGTGGACAAATGGCTACACCTTC. This translates into CSVEPPTWTNGYTF.

In regard to this clonotype: Since a much larger clone is just one base distant, this may be a read error. The gene calls are TRBV7-3 and TRBJ1-6, with unresolved D. The CDR3 extends over 13 amino acids. Germline V gene lookup returns CDR1 SGHTA and CDR2 FQGTGA. The CDR3 sequence: CVSSSSYNSPLHF. CDR3 coding DNA: TGTGTCAGCAGCAGCTCCTATAATTCACCCCTCCACTTT. Looking up the rest from reference TRBV7-3 and TRBJ1-6 gives the full variable domain: GAGVSQTPSNKVTEKGKYVELRCDPISGHTALYWYRQSLGQGPEFLIYFQGTGAADDSGLPNDRFFAVRPEGSVSTLKIQRTERGDSAVYLCVSSSSYNSPLHFGNGTRLTVT.

This clonotype occurred a few times. This chain uses TRBV23-1 with TRBJ2-7; 12 nucleotides align to TRBD2. TRBV23-1 is noted as an ORF with a role that remains uncertain. The CDR3 consists of 16 residues. The ends lost 3 bases at V and 2 bases at J; junction bases unmatched: 5. The CDR3 loop reads CASSHGRTSGTYEQYF. The DNA of the CDR3 is TGCGCCAGCAGTCATGGCCGGACTAGCGGGACCTACGAGCAGTACTTC.

Ten or more counts support this clonotype. The chain has TRBV20-1 and TRBJ1-2; TRBD1 aligns across 7 bases. Germline CDR1 DFQATT, CDR2 SNEGSKA (reference sequence). V was clipped by 6 bases and J by 4 bases; unmatched bases: 11. This CDR3 comprises 14 residues. The DNA of the CDR3 is TGCAGTGCCTTCCTCAGGGGGGGACTCTATGGCTACACCTTC. Its protein is CSAFLRGGLYGYTF.

The table lists this clonotype with a few counts. The V gene is TRBV10-3, the J gene TRBJ1-5; no firm D call. The ends were cut back, 6 bases at V and 4 bases at J, with 10 bases in the middle. The CDR3 is 13 residues long. Looked up from germline, CDR1 is ENHRY and CDR2 is SYGVKD. The CDR3, as DNA: TGTGCCATCAGCCAGGCCAGGAATCAGCCCCAGCATTTT. Residues: CAISQARNQPQHF.

The chain combines TRBV7-2 with TRBJ2-2, with 7 bases matching TRBD2. Unmatched junction bases numbered 5, after V lost 5 bases and J lost 2 bases. CDR1 is SGHTA, CDR2 FQGNSA, per germline. This CDR3 is built from 15 residues. In DNA, the CDR3 is TGTGCCAGCAGCGGGAGGGAGGAAAACACCGGGGAGCTGTTTTTT. Translated, it gives CASSGREENTGELFF.

This clonotype was picked up one time. The V gene is TRBV5-1, the J gene TRBJ1-2, with D possibly matching TRBD1 (6 bases). The CDR3 covers 14 residues. From germline, CDR1 is SGHRS and CDR2 YFSETQ. Trimming cost V 4 bases and J 2 bases, with 12 bases left between them. The DNA of the CDR3 is TGCGCCAGCAGCCCACAGGGTTTAAACTATGGCTACACCTTC. This gives the protein CASSPQGLNYGYTF.

This clonotype was seen more than once but under ten times. CDR3 sequence reads: CASSFGTVGGYTF. The CDR3 DNA reads TGTGCCAGCAGTTTTGGGACAGTAGGGGGCTACACCTTC. The chain recombines TRBV28 with TRBJ1-2; 7 bases map to TRBD1. The germline CDR1 and CDR2 sequences are MDHEN and SYDVKM. V was pared by 3 bases and J by 8 bases, with 6 bases of the junction left unmatched. This CDR3 has 13 residues.

This clonotype has a handful of counts. The J gene is TRBJ1-1, the V gene TRBV7-9; 7 nucleotides align to TRBD1. CDR1 and CDR2 (germline): SEHNR, FQNEAQ (reference sequence). The CDR3 extends over 12 amino acids. Unmatched junction bases numbered 8, after V lost 3 bases and J lost 13 bases. The CDR3 DNA reads as TGTGCCAGCAGCTTTCAGGGGGAGTATTGTTTCTTT. Its translation: CASSFQGEYCFF.

The chain joins TRBV7-4 to TRBJ2-2, with D maybe TRBD1 (6 bases). CDR1 is SGHVT, CDR2 SQSDAQ, per germline. The ends were cut back, 6 bases at V and 7 bases at J, with 12 bases in the middle. The CDR3 runs to 13 residues. The CDR3 DNA is TGTGCCAGCAGGCCAGGGGCGGGCGGGGAGCTGTTTTTT. This codes for CASRPGAGGELFF.

This clonotype has at least ten counts. V gene TRBV7-9 combines with J gene TRBJ2-7; a possible D gene is TRBD2 (6 bases). The germline V and J ends were trimmed by 5 bases and 5 bases, with 13 bases remaining between them. Germline V gene sequence: CDR1 SEHNR, CDR2 FQNEAQ (reference sequence). This CDR3 has 13 amino acids. This chain's CDR3 is CASSLVGRDEQYF. The CDR3 DNA reads TGTGCCAGCAGCCTGGTCGGGAGAGACGAGCAGTACTTC. Variable domain in full (rest from reference TRBV7-9 and TRBJ2-7): DTGVSQNPRHKITKRGQNVTFRCDPISEHNRLYWYRQTLGQGPEFLTYFQNEAQLEKSRLLSDRFSAERPKGSFSTLEIQRTEQGDSAMYLCASSLVGRDEQYFGPGTRLTVT.

The chain links TRBV4-1 to TRBJ1-5; D is perhaps TRBD1 (5 bases). Trimming shortened V by 2 bases and J by 4 bases, and 21 bases separated the two germline ends. This CDR3 contains 18 residues. Germline assignment: CDR1 MGHRA and CDR2 YSYEKL. This CDR3 is CASSQQPGGTGGNQPQHF. The CDR3 DNA is TGCGCCAGCAGCCAACAACCTGGGGGAACAGGAGGAAATCAGCCCCAGCATTTT.

At least ten counts were recorded for this clonotype. J is TRBJ1-1 and V is TRBV10-2; 9 positions agree with TRBD1. The junction had 7 bases not matched to a gene; V was cut back by 4 bases and J by 4 bases. CDR1 is WSHSY and CDR2 is SAAADI in the germline V gene. This CDR3 region has 15 residues. DNA of the CDR3: TGCGCCAGCAGTGCCACCGGACAGGGGAGCACTGAAGCTTTCTTT. Translating it yields CASSATGQGSTEAFF.

This clonotype occurred a few times. The chain is built from TRBV5-1 and TRBJ2-7; possible D gene TRBD1, 5 bases. The CDR3 loop spans 15 amino acids. Germline-derived CDR1 and CDR2 are SGHRS and YFSETQ. V was trimmed by 3 bases and J by 3 bases, leaving 16 bases between them. CDR3 region: CASSSAPSGNYEQYF. CDR3 coding DNA: TGCGCCAGCAGCTCCGCACCCTCAGGGAACTACGAGCAGTACTTC.

V and J are TRBV4-1 and TRBJ2-1, with D perhaps given as TRBD1 or TRBD2 (6 bases each). Germline V CDR1 and CDR2: MGHRA, YSYEKL. CDR3 length equals 14 residues. The V gene lost 4 bases and the J gene lost 8 bases, with 15 bases spanning the gap. This CDR3 reads CASSLLGGLHEQFF. The CDR3 DNA reads TGCGCCAGCAGCCTCCTAGGGGGGCTGCATGAGCAGTTCTTC.

This clonotype has a handful of counts. The V gene is TRBV14, the J gene TRBJ2-1; TRBD2 aligns across 16 bases. This CDR3 spans 19 amino acids. The germline CDR1 and CDR2 sequences are SGHDN and FVKESK. Trimming took 5 bases from V and 0 from J; bases not matched to a gene: 7. The CDR3 DNA sequence: TGTGCCAGCAGCGGGACTAGCGGGAGGGCCCATATCTCCTACAATGAGCAGTTCTTC. It codes for CASSGTSGRAHISYNEQFF.

This clonotype was counted many times. This chain connects TRBV5-1 to TRBJ2-7; 8 positions agree with TRBD2. The CDR3 is made up of 13 amino acids. Germline values: CDR1 SGHRS, CDR2 YFSETQ. V shed 0 bases and J 7 bases; nucleotides not matched to a gene: 3. CDR3 nucleotide sequence: TGCGCCAGCAGCTTGGCCTTAGCGGGAGAGCAGTACTTC. Protein: CASSLALAGEQYF.

This clonotype appeared many times. The chain uses TRBV5-1 and TRBJ1-1, with 7 bases lining up with TRBD1. In germline, CDR1 is SGHRS, CDR2 YFSETQ. CDR3 length: 17 amino acids. Trimming at V came to 4 bases and at J to 0 bases, leaving 12 bases not matched to a gene. The CDR3 nucleotides are TGCGCCAGCAGCCAGGGGGAACGGACGGACATGAACACTGAAGCTTTCTTT. Protein sequence: CASSQGERTDMNTEAFF.

This clonotype was detected only a few times. The chain has TRBV28 and TRBJ2-1; 12 bases map to TRBD2. With 2 bases clipped from V and 4 bases from J, the junction kept 3 bases outside the gene matches. Germline V CDR1 and CDR2: MDHEN, SYDVKM. CDR3 length: 16 amino acids. CDR3 region: CASSLTSGRPYNEQFF. The DNA for the CDR3 is TGTGCCAGCAGTTTAACTAGCGGGAGGCCGTACAATGAGCAGTTCTTC.

This clonotype was picked up many times. V and J are TRBV21-1 and TRBJ2-7; the table assigns TRBD1, which was not confirmed against the DNA. TRBV21-1 is designated a pseudogene. The CDR3 totals 13 residues. The CDR3 reads CASRADPDDEQYF. CDR3 DNA: TGTGCCAGCAGGGCGGACCCGGACGACGAGCAGTACTTC.

This clonotype has more than one count but fewer than ten. The V gene is TRBV5-1, the J gene TRBJ2-1; 10 bases fit TRBD2. This CDR3 is built from 15 residues. Germline trimming cut 7 bases from V and 1 base from J; bases unmatched to any gene: 5. Germline values: CDR1 SGHRS, CDR2 YFSETQ. The CDR3 nucleotides read TGCGCCAGCGCCCTAGCGGGGGATTCCTACAATGAGCAGTTCTTC. Residues: CASALAGDSYNEQFF.

The rearrangement uses TRBV7-2 and TRBJ2-1; D not certain. V was cut by 2 bases and J by 3 bases, with 5 bases left in between. Germline CDR1 reads SGHTA; CDR2 reads FQGNSA. This CDR3 is 13 amino acids long. The CDR3 DNA sequence: TGTGCCAGCAGCTTAACTAACTACAATGAGCAGTTCTTC. This sequence encodes CASSLTNYNEQFF.

On this clonotype itself: Germline is not matched at one junction end, which may reflect a read error. The rearrangement uses TRBV10-3 and TRBJ1-1; D gene uncertain. The CDR3 length is 14 residues. CDR1 and CDR2 from the germline V gene are ENHRY and SYGVKD. The CDR3 bases are TGTGCCATCAGTGAGTTCCAGTCGAATAGCTTTGGGGACTTT. It translates to CAISEFQSNSFGDF.

V is TRBV5-1 and J is TRBJ2-2, with TRBD1 identical over 8 bases. Germline V gene sequence: CDR1 SGHRS, CDR2 YFSETQ. The CDR3 runs to 15 residues. The junction had 4 bases not matched to a gene; V was cut back by 2 bases and J by 4 bases. Here the CDR3 DNA reads TGCGCCAGCAGCTTCCAGGGGACAGGCACCGGGGAGCTGTTTTTT. Translating it yields CASSFQGTGTGELFF.

The rearrangement joins TRBV2 to TRBJ2-4; 9 bases fit TRBD1. Germline V gene lookup returns CDR1 SNHLY and CDR2 FYNNEI. The CDR3 has 13 amino acids. Trimming removed 7 bases from V and 5 bases from J; junction bases left unmatched: 3. CDR3 nucleotide sequence: TGTGCCAGCACCCGACAGGGGGAAAACATTCAGTACTTC. Translated: CASTRQGENIQYF.

The rearrangement uses TRBV5-1 and TRBJ1-5; 10 bases are shared with TRBD1. Trimming at V came to 6 bases and at J to 7 bases, leaving 7 bases not matched to a gene. The CDR3 loop spans 14 amino acids. Germline CDR1 reads SGHRS; CDR2 reads YFSETQ. In nucleotides, the CDR3 is TGCGCCAGCACCCTGACAGGGGGCGGACAGCCCCAGCATTTT. It codes for CASTLTGGGQPQHF.

This clonotype was seen a handful of times. The gene calls are TRBV10-2 and TRBJ1-1; TRBD1 agrees at 8 bases. The trim removed 5 bases at V and 3 bases at J, leaving 8 bases unmatched. The CDR3 spans 15 residues. Germline V lookup: CDR1 WSHSY, CDR2 SAAADI. The CDR3 bases are TGCGCCAGCAGTACTTGGACAGGGCAGGACACTGAAGCTTTCTTT. This codes for CASSTWTGQDTEAFF.

The table lists this clonotype with a few counts. V gene TRBV7-9 combines with J gene TRBJ2-7; D is perhaps TRBD1 (6 bases). Per the germline V gene, CDR1 is SEHNR and CDR2 is FQNEAQ (reference sequence). Trimming pared 3 bases from V and 3 bases from J, leaving 21 bases between. The CDR3 totals 17 residues. CDR3 residues: CASSFSLHGQTYYEQYF. CDR3 in DNA: TGTGCCAGCAGCTTTTCTTTGCACGGACAGACATACTACGAGCAGTACTTC.

This clonotype was counted between two and nine times. V gene TRBV9 combines with J gene TRBJ2-6; D is uncertain. CDR1 is SGDLS, CDR2 YYNGEE, per germline. V lost 4 bases and J lost 2, with 16 bases in between. The CDR3 covers 17 residues. For the CDR3, the DNA is TGTGCCAGCAGCCCTCCTCCCCGAGGTCCTGGGGCCAACGTCCTGACTTTC. Its translation is CASSPPPRGPGANVLTF.